This TCR beta chain was sequenced during a study of beta chain features in type 1 diabetes. Study overall: Patients shared similar age, gender and cell yields with healthy donors. The study, taken as a whole, reports: Lower insertion and higher deletion counts appeared at VDJ junctions in type 1 diabetes patients. Across all four CD4+ subsets, people with type 1 diabetes showed modestly shorter TCRB CDR3s. Patients and controls would be equally affected if PCR favored shorter templates.

Purities in excess of 95% were seen in all sorted populations. This clone was observed a handful of times. Antigen: not known. CDR1 is SEHNR and CDR2 is FQNEAQ in the germline V gene (reference sequence). V was cut by 6 bases and J by 1 base, with 9 bases left in between. The CDR3 contains 13 residues. The study reverse transcribed the entire isolated RNA, so it sequenced expressed TCRB transcripts. Profiling relied on immunoSEQ multiplex PCR, and the TCRdb table lists in-frame clones only, not all of them. The repertoire consists of roughly 300,000 clones, with 14% occurring once and the leading ten covering about 0.015%.

What was sequenced was naive CD4+ T cells from blood. This sequence joins TRBV7-9 and TRBJ1-1; weak D call: TRBD1 (6 bases). This receptor was identified in a man aged 25-45 years with type 1 diabetes. The CDR3 DNA sequence: TGTGCCAGCAGTACGACAGGGAACACTGAAGCTTTCTTT. Amino acid sequence: CASSTTGNTEAFF.